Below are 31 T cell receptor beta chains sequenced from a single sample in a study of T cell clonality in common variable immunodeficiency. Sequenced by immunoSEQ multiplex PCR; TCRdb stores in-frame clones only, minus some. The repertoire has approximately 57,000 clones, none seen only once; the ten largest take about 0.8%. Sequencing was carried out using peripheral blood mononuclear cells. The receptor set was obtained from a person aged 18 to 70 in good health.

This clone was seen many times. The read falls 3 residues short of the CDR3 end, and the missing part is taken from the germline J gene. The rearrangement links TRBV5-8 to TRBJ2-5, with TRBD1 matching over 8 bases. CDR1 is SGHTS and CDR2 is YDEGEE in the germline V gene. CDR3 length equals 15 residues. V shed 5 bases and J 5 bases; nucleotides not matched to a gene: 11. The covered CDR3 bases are TGTGCCAGCAGGGGAGGACAGGGAGGCATCGAGACC. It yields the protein CASRGGQGGIET. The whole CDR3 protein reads CASRGGQGGIETQYF.

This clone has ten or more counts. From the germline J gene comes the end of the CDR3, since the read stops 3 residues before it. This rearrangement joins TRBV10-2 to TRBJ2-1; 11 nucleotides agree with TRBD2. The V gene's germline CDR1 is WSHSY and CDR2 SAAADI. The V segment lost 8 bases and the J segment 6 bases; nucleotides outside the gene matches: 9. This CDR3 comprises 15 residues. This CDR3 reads CASAGGLAGFNEQFF. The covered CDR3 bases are TGCGCCAGCGCGGGAGGACTAGCGGGCTTCAATGAG.

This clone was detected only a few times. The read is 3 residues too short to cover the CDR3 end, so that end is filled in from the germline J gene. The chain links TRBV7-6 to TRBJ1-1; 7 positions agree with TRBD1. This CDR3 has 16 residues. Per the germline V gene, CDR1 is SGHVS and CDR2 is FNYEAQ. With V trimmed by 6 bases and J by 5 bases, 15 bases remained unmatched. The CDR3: CASSYDRLTGNTEAFF. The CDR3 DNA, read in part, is TGTGCCAGCAGTTACGACCGCTTGACAGGGAATACTGAA.

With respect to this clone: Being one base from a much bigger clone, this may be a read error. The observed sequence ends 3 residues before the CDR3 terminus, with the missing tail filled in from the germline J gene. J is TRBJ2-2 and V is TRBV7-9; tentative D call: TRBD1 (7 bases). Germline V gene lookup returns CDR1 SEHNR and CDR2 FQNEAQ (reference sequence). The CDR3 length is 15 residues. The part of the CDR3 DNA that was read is TGTGCCAGCAGCACAAGGACAGGAGGGAATTCACCG. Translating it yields CASSTRTGGNSP. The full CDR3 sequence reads CASSTRTGGNSPLFF.

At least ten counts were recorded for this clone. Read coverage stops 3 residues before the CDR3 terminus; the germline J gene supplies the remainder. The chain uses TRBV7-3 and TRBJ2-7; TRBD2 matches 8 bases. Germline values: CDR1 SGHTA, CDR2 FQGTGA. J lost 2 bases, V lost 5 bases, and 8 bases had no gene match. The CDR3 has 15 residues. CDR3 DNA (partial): TGTGCCAGCAGCCCCGGGGGGGACAATCCCTACGAG. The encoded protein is CASSPGGDNPYE. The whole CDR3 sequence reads CASSPGGDNPYEQYF.

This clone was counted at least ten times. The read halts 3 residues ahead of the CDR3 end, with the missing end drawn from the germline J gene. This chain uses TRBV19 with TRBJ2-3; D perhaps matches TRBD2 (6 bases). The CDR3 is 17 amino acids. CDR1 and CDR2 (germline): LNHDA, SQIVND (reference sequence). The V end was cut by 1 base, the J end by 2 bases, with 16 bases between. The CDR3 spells CASSIGQGRDFTDTQYF. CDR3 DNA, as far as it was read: TGTGCCAGTAGTATAGGCCAGGGACGGGACTTCACAGATACG.

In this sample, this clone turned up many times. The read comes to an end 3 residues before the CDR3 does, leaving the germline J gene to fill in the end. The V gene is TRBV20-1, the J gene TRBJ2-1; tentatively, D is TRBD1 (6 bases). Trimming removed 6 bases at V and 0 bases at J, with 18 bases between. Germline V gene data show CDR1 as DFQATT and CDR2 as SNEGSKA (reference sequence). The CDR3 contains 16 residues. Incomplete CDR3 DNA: TGCAGTGCGACCGCACAGGGTCCCTTCTCCTACAATGAG. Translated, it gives CSATAQGPFSYNE. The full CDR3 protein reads CSATAQGPFSYNEQFF.

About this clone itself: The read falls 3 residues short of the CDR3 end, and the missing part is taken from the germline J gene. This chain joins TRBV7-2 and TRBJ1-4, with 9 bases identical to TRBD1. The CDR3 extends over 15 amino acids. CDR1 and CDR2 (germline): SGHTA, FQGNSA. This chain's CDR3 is CASSLRTGEGSPLFF. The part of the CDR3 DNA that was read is TGTGCCAGCAGCCTACGGACAGGGGAGGGTTCACCA.

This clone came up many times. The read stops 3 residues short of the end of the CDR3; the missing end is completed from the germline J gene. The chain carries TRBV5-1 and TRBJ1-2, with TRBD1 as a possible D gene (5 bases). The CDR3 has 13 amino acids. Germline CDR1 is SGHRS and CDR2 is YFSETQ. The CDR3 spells CASSLKGAGGYTF. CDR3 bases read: TGCGCCAGCAGCTTGAAAGGGGCCGGGGGC.

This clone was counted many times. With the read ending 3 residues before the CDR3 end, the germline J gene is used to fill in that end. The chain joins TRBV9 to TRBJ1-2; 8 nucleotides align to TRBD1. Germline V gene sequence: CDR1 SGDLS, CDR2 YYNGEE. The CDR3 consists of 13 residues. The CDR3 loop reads CASSVGTGRGYTF. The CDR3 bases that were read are TGTGCCAGCAGCGTCGGGACAGGCCGAGGC.

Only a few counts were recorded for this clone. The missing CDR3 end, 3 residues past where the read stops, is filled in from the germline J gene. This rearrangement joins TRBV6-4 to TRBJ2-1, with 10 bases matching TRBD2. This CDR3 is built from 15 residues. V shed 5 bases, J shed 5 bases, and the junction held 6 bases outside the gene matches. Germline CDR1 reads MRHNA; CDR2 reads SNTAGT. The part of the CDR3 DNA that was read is TGTGCCAGCAGTCCCGGGCTAGCGGGAGACAATGAG. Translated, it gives CASSPGLAGDNE. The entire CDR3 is CASSPGLAGDNEQFF.

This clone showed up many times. The CDR3 bases that were read are TGTGCCAGCAGTGAAGTAGCTTTGAACACTGAA. Protein: CASSEVALNTE. The full CDR3 protein is CASSEVALNTEAFF. The chain uses TRBV6-1 and TRBJ1-1; the D is unclear. The sequenced fragment ends 3 residues before the CDR3 boundary, so the rest is inferred from the germline J gene. This CDR3 has 14 residues. V lost 1 base to trimming and J lost 0 bases, with 6 bases between them. Per the germline V gene, CDR1 is MNHNS and CDR2 is SASEGT.

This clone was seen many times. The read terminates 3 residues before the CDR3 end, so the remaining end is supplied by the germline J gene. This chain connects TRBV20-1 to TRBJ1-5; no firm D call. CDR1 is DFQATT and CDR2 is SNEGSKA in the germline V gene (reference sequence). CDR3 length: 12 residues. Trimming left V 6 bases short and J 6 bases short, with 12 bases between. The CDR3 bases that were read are TGCAGTGCCTCGAAGGGTCTTCAGCCC. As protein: CSASKGLQP. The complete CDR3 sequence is CSASKGLQPQHF.

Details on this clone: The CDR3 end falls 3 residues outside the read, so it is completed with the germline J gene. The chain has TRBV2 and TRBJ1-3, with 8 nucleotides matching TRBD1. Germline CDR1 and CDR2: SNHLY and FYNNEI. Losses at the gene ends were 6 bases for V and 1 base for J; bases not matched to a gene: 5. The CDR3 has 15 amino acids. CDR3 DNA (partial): TGTGCCAGCAGCCGCGACAGGGGATCTGGAAACACC. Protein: CASSRDRGSGNT. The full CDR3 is CASSRDRGSGNTIYF.

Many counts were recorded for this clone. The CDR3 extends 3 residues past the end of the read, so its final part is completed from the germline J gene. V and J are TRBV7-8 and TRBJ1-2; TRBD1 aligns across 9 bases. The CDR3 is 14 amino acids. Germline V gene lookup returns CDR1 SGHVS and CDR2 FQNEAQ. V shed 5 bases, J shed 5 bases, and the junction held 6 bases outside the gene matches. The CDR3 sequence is CASSLRDREYGYTF. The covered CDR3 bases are TGTGCCAGCAGCCTCCGGGACAGGGAATATGGC.

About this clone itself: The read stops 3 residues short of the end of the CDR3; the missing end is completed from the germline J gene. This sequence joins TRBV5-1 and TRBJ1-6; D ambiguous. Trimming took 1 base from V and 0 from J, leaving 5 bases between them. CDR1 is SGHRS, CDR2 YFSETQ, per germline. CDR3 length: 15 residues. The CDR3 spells CASSLQSSYNSPLHF. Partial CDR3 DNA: TGCGCCAGCAGCTTGCAGAGCTCCTATAATTCACCC. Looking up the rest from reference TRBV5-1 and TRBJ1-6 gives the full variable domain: KAGVTQTPRYLIKTRGQQVTLSCSPISGHRSVSWYQQTPGQGLQFLFEYFSETQRNKGNFPGRFSGRQFSNSRSEMNVSTLELGDSALYLCASSLQSSYNSPLHFGNGTRLTVT.

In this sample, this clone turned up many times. CDR3 DNA (partial): TGTGCCATCAGCAGAGGACAGGGTGAAAAA. As protein: CAISRGQGEK. The whole CDR3 protein reads CAISRGQGEKLFF. The V and J genes are TRBV10-3 and TRBJ1-4, with 8 positions matching TRBD1. Coverage ceases 3 residues before the CDR3 finishes, and the germline J gene fills in the end. CDR3 length equals 13 residues. With V trimmed by 6 bases and J by 7 bases, 4 bases remained unmatched. Germline CDR1 reads ENHRY; CDR2 reads SYGVKD.

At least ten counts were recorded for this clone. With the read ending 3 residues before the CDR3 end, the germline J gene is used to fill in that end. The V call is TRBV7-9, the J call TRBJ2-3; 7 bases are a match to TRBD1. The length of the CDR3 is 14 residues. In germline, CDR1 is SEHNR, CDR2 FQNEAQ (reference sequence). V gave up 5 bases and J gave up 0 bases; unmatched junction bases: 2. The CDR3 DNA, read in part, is TGTGCCAGCAGCGGGACAGTAAGCACAGATACG. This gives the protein CASSGTVSTDT. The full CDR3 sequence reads CASSGTVSTDTQYF. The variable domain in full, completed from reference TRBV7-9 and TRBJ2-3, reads DTGVSQNPRHKITKRGQNVTFRCDPISEHNRLYWYRQTLGQGPEFLTYFQNEAQLEKSRLLSDRFSAERPKGSFSTLEIQRTEQGDSAMYLCASSGTVSTDTQYFGPGTRLTVL.

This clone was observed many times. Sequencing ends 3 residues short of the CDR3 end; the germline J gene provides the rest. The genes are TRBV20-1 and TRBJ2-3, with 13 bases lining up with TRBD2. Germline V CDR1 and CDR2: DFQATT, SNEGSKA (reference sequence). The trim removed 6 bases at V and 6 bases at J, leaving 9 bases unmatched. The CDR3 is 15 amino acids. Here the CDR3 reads CSASGTSGEKDTQYF. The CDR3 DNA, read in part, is TGCAGTGCGAGCGGGACTAGCGGGGAGAAGGATACG.

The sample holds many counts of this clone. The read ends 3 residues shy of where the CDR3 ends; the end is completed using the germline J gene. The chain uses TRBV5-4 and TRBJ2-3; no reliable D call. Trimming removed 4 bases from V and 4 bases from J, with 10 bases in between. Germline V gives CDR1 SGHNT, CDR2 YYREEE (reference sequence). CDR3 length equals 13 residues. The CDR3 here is CASSGLGPDTQYF. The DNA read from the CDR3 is TGTGCCAGCAGCGGATTAGGGCCAGATACG.

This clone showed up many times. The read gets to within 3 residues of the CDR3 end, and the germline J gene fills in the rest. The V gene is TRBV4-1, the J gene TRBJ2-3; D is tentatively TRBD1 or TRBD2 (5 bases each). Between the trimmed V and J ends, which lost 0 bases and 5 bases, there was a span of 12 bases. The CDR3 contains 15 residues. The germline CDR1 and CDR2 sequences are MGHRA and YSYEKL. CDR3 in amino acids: CASSQEPQGEDTQYF. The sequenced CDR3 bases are TGCGCCAGCAGCCAAGAACCCCAGGGAGAAGATACG.

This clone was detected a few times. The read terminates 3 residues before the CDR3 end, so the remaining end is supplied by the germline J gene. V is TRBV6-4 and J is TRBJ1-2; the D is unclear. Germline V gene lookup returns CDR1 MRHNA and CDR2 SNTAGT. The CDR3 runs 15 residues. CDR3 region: CASSETSDLYNDYTF. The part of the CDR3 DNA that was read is TGTGCCAGCAGTGAAACTAGCGACCTATACAATGAC.

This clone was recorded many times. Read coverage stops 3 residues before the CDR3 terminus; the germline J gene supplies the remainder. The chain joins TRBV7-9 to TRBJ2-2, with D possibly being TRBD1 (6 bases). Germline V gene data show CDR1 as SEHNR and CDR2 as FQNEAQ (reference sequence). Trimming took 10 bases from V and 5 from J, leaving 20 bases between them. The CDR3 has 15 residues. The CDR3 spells CATRFEGVGTGELFF. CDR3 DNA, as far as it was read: TGTGCCACCCGGTTCGAGGGGGTGGGGACCGGGGAG.

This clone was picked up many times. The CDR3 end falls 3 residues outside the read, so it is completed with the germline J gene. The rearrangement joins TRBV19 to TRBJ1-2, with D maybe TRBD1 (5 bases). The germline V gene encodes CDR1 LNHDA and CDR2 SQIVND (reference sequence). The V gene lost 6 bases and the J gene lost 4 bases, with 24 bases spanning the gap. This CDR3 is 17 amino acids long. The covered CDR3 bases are TGTGCCAGTAGCCCGGGGGTAGGGGCGAATTTGGGCTATGGC. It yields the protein CASSPGVGANLGYG. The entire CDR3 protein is CASSPGVGANLGYGYTF. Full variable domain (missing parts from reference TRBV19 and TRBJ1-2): DGGITQSPKYLFRKEGQNVTLSCEQNLNHDAMYWYRQDPGQGLRLIYYSQIVNDFQKGDIAEGYSVSREKKESFPLTVTSAQKNPTAFYLCASSPGVGANLGYGYTFGSGTRLTVV.

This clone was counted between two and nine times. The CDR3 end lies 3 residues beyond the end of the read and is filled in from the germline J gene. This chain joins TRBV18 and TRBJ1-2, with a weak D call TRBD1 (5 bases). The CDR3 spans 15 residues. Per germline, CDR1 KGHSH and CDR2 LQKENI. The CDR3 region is CASSPPAGKLGDYTF. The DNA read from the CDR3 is TGTGCCAGCTCACCACCGGCAGGGAAACTTGGGGAC. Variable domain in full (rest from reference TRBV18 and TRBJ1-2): NAGVMQNPRHLVRRRGQEARLRCSPMKGHSHVYWYRQLPEEGLKFMVYLQKENIIDESGMPKERFSAEFPKEGPSILRIQQVVRGDSAAYFCASSPPAGKLGDYTFGSGTRLTVV.

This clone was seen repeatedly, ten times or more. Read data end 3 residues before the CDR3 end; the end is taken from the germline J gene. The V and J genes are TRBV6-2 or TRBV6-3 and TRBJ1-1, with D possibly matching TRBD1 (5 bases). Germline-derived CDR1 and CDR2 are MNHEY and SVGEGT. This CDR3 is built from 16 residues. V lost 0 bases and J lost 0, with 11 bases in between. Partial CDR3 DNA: TGTGCCAGCAGTTACTCTCGCGGGGGAATGAACACTGAA. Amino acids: CASSYSRGGMNTE. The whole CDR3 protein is CASSYSRGGMNTEAFF.

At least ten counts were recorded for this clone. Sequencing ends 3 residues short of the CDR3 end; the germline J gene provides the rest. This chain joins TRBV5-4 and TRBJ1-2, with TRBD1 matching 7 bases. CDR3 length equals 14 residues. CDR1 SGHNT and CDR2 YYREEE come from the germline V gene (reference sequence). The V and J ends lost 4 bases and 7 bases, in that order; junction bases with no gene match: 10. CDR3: CASSANSQGSGYTF. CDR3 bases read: TGTGCCAGCAGCGCCAATTCACAGGGGTCTGGC.

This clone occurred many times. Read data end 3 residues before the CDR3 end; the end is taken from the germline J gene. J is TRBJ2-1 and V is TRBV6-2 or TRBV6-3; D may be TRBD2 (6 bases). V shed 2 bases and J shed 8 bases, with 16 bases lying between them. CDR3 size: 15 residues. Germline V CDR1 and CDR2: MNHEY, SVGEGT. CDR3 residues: CASSYGARGSDEQFF. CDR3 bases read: TGTGCCAGCAGTTACGGTGCGCGGGGTAGCGATGAG.

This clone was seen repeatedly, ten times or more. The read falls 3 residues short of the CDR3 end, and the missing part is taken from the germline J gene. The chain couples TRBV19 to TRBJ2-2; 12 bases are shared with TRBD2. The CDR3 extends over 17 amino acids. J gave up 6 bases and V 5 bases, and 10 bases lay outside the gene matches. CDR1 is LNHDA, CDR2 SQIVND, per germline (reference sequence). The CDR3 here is CASSLLAGGGSAGELFF. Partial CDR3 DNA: TGTGCCAGTAGTCTACTAGCGGGAGGAGGATCCGCCGGGGAG.

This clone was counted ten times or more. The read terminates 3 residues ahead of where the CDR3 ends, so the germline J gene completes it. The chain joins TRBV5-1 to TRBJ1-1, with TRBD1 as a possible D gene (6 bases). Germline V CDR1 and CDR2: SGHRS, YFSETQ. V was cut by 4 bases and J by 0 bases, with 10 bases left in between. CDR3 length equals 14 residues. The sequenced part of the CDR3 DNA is TGCGCCAGCAGCGCTGGGGGCCTGAACACTGAA. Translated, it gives CASSAGGLNTE. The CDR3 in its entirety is CASSAGGLNTEAFF.

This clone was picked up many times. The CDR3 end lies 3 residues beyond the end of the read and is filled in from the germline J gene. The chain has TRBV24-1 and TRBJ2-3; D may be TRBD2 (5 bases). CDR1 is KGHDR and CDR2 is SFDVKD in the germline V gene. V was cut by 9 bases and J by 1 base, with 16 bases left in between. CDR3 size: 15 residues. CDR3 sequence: CATRGSNSGTDTQYF. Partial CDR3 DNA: TGTGCCACCCGGGGATCGAATAGCGGCACAGATACG.